This record concerns one T cell receptor beta chain sequence. What it binds is unknown. In germline, CDR1 is MDHEN, CDR2 SYDVKM. Unmatched junction bases numbered 11, after V lost 6 bases and J lost 11 bases. This CDR3 has 13 residues. Molecular barcoding with unique molecular identifiers was used for the TCRbeta library. MiXCR, run by TCRdb on the PCR reads, gives a single entry per CDR3 protein. Of about 240,000 distinct CDR3 sequences listed, roughly a quarter are singletons. This sample stems from a study of T-cell reconstitution after alpha-beta-depleted transplantation in children. Study-wide points: Several hundred graft clones that had expanded were reportedly the source of alpha-beta T cells about two months after transplant. A year post-transplant, T-cell counts and diversity derived mostly from newly produced T cells.

Sequencing was performed on PBMCs, taken before TCRalphabeta/CD19-depleted stem cell transplant. V gene TRBV28 combines with J gene TRBJ2-3; TRBD2 agrees at 7 bases. The receptor's source is a girl under 10 years old with Fanconi anemia, due to receive a stem cell transplant. CDR3 sequence (DNA): TGTGCCAGCAGACCGGGGACTACTCATGTGCAGTATTTT. Residues: CASRPGTTHVQYF.